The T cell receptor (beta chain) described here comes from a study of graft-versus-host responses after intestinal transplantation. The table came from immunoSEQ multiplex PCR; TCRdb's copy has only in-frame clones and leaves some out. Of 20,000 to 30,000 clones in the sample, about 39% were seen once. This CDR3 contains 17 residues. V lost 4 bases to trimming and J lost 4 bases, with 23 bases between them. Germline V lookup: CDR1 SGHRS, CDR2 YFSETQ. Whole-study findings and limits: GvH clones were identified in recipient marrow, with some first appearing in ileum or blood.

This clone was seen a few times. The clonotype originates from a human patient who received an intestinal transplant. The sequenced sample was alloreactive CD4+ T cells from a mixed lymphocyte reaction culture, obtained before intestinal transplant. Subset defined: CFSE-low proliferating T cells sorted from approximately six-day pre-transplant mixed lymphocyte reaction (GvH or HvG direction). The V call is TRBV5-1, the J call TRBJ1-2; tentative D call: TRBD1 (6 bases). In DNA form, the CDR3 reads TGCGCCAGCAGCGCCAGGACAGCAGGTACGCGCGGCTATGGCTACACCTTC. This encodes CASSARTAGTRGYGYTF.